Listed below are T cell receptor beta chains from one sample, sequenced in a study of blood T cell repertoires in COVID-19. TCRdb's copy holds only in-frame clones and misses some; the assay was immunoSEQ multiplex PCR. The table shows hundreds of thousands of clones, with 85% occurring only once. Sequences were obtained from peripheral blood. Receptor source: a woman in her forties or fifties with active or convalescent COVID-19. Both conserved end residues are part of each CDR3. D genes are given only for firm matches. Clone size is not always given. Where it is, it says once, few, many or a class for expanded clones.

j_gene,d_gene,abundance,v_gene,CDR3nt,CDR3aa
TRBJ2-7,-,once,TRBV5-1,TGCGCCAGCAGCCCAGGATTCTACGAGCAGTACTTC,CASSPGFYEQYF
TRBJ2-1,TRBD1,-,TRBV18,TGTGCCAGCTCACCCGGGACAGGGTTGTACAATGAGCAGTTCTTC,CASSPGTGLYNEQFF
TRBJ1-2,-,-,TRBV5-1,TGCGCCAGCAGCTACTACAGGTTCTATGGCTACACCTTC,CASSYYRFYGYTF
TRBJ2-3,TRBD2,-,TRBV23-1,TGCGCCAGCAGTCCCCCCGCTAGCGGGAGCACAGATACGCAGTATTTT,CASSPPASGSTDTQYF
TRBJ1-1,-,once,TRBV18,TGTGCCAGCTCCCCACTGGACAGTAGGGACACTGAAGCTTTCTTT,CASSPLDSRDTEAFF
TRBJ2-1,TRBD2,-,TRBV19,TGTGCCAGTAGTCCCAAAAGCGGGAGAGGGTGGAATGAGCAGTTCTTC,CASSPKSGRGWNEQFF
TRBJ1-5,TRBD1,once,TRBV28,TGTGCCAGCAGGGCGGAAGGGGACAGGGGGTGGGATCAGCCCCAGCATTTT,CASRAEGDRGWDQPQHF
TRBJ2-3,TRBD2,-,TRBV11-2,TGTGCCAGCAGCGCGATGGCTAGCGGGCCTAGCACAGATACGCAGTATTTT,CASSAMASGPSTDTQYF
TRBJ2-3,TRBD2,-,TRBV7-9,TGTGCCAGCAGCTTAGTTCAAGGACTAGCGGGAGAGATAACAGATACGCAGTATTTT,CASSLVQGLAGEITDTQYF
TRBJ2-7,-,-,TRBV5-1,TGCGCCAGCAGCTTGGACAGTGCCTACGAGCAGTACTTC,CASSLDSAYEQYF
TRBJ1-4,-,-,TRBV4-1,TGCGCCAGCAGCCAATTACAGGGATTTAATGAAAAACTGTTTTTT,CASSQLQGFNEKLFF
TRBJ2-1,-,-,TRBV11-2,TGTGCCAGCAGCTTAGATCATCAGAGGGGGTCTCACAATGAGCAGTTCTTC,CASSLDHQRGSHNEQFF
TRBJ2-6,TRBD1,-,TRBV7-9,TGTGCCAGCAGACGGAACCGGACAGGCACTGGTGGGGCCAACGTCCTGACTTTC,CASRRNRTGTGGANVLTF
TRBJ2-7,TRBD1,-,TRBV28,TGTGCCAGCAGCTCCAAGGGGGCTTTCAACGAGCAGTACTTC,CASSSKGAFNEQYF
TRBJ1-6,-,-,TRBV30,TGTGCCTGGAGGTTATCAGGGAGGGATTCACCCCTCCACTTT,CAWRLSGRDSPLHF
TRBJ1-1,TRBD1,-,TRBV5-1,TGCGCCAGCAGCTTGGCCGGGACAGCAGACACTGAAGCTTTCTTT,CASSLAGTADTEAFF
TRBJ1-2,-,-,TRBV29-1,TGCAGCGTTGATGGGGGCAGCGCTGGTGGCTACACCTTC,CSVDGGSAGGYTF
TRBJ2-3,-,-,TRBV5-8,TGTGCCAGCAGCCGTAGCGGCCGACCAGATACGCAGTATTTT,CASSRSGRPDTQYF
TRBJ1-2,-,few,TRBV12-3/TRBV12-4,TGTGCCAGCAGTTTAATGGGCAACTATGGCTACACCTTC,CASSLMGNYGYTF
TRBJ2-2,TRBD1,-,TRBV11-3,TGTGCCAGCAGCCCTACAGGGGGCGCGCGGGCAGGGGGTGGGGAGCTGTTTTTT,CASSPTGGARAGGGELFF
TRBJ2-1,TRBD1,-,TRBV2,TGTGCCAGCAAGGCGACAGGGGCGCATGAGCAGTTCTTC,CASKATGAHEQFF
TRBJ1-1,-,many,TRBV6-5,TGTGCCCGCCTTGACATGCAGGGCACTGAAGCTTTCTTT,CARLDMQGTEAFF
TRBJ2-1,TRBD2,-,TRBV9,TGTGCCAGCAGCGTAGCAGCGGGAGACTACAATGAGCAGTTCTTC,CASSVAAGDYNEQFF
TRBJ2-2,-,-,TRBV5-6,TGTGCCAGCAGCTTCTCCACCGGGGAGCTGTTTTTT,CASSFSTGELFF
TRBJ2-1,-,-,TRBV18,TGTGCCAGCTCACCACTGGGTTCGGTAGGCGGGTCCGAGCAGTTCTTC,CASSPLGSVGGSEQFF
TRBJ2-5,-,-,TRBV4-2,TGTGCCAGCAGCCAAGATTTGACTAGTCAAGAGACCCAGTACTTC,CASSQDLTSQETQYF
TRBJ1-3,-,-,TRBV5-8,TGTGCCAGCAGCTTGGCCGTCGTCCCTGGAAACACCATATATTTT,CASSLAVVPGNTIYF
TRBJ2-3,TRBD1,-,TRBV7-7,TGTGCTAGCAGCTTAGGACAGGGCACAGATACGCAGTATTTT,CASSLGQGTDTQYF
TRBJ1-5,TRBD1,-,TRBV19,TGTGCCAGTAGTACGACAGGGAGGTCCTCGAAAATCAATCAGCCCCAGCATTTT,CASSTTGRSSKINQPQHF
TRBJ2-2,TRBD2,-,TRBV27,TGTGCCAGCAGCTCCCGGGGACTAGCCCACGGGGAGCTGTTTTTT,CASSSRGLAHGELFF
TRBJ2-7,TRBD2,few,TRBV28,TGTGCCAGCAGTTTCTCCCTAGCGGGTCTCTCCTACGAGCAGTACTTC,CASSFSLAGLSYEQYF
TRBJ1-4,TRBD1,-,TRBV5-1,TGCGCCAGCAGCCTCGTTAGAGGGACAGGGCTTGCAACTAATGAAAAACTGTTTTTT,CASSLVRGTGLATNEKLFF
TRBJ2-2,-,once,TRBV5-5,TGTGCCAGCAGCTTGTGGCTAGTTCGAATTCGGGCCGGGGAGCTGTTTTTT,CASSLWLVRIRAGELFF
TRBJ2-1,TRBD1,-,TRBV5-6,TGTGCCAGCAGCTGGTTGACAGGGAACAATGAGCAGTTCTTC,CASSWLTGNNEQFF
TRBJ1-1,-,-,TRBV12-3/TRBV12-4,TGTGCCAGCAGCTCGGGGGGGCCCTGGGCTTTCTTT,CASSSGGPWAFF
TRBJ2-7,TRBD2,-,TRBV6-5,TGTGCCAGCAGGTTAGCGGGAGACACCTCCTACGAGCAGTACTTC,CASRLAGDTSYEQYF
TRBJ2-1,TRBD1,-,TRBV29-1,TGCAGCGGAACACTAGACAGGGCGCTTGAGCAGTTCTTC,CSGTLDRALEQFF
TRBJ1-6,-,-,TRBV6-5,TGTGCCAGCATCTACGGTAACAGCGGCCATTCACCCCTCCACTTT,CASIYGNSGHSPLHF
TRBJ2-1,TRBD2,-,TRBV10-3,TGTGCCATCAGTGAGCCGGGACTAGCGGGAGGGGGGAATGAGCAGTTCTTC,CAISEPGLAGGGNEQFF
TRBJ1-2,-,-,TRBV5-1,TGCGCCAGCAGCCCCTTCCTGACAGGCAACGGCTACACCTTC,CASSPFLTGNGYTF
TRBJ2-7,TRBD1,-,TRBV7-8,TGTGCCAGCAGCGGACGACAGGGCCCCTATGCCTACGAGCAGTACTTC,CASSGRQGPYAYEQYF